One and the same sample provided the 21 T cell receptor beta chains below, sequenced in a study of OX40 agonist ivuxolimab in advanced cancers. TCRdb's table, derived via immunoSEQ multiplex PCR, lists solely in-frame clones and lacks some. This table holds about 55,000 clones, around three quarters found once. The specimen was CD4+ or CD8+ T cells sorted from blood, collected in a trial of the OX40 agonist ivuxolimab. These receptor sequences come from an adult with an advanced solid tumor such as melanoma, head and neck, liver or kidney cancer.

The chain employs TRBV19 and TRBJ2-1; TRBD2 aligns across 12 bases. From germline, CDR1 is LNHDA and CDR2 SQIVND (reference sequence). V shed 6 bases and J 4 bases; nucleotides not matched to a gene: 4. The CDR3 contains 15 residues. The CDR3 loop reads CASRPGTSGYNEQFF. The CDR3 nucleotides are TGTGCCAGTAGACCCGGGACTAGCGGGTACAATGAGCAGTTCTTC. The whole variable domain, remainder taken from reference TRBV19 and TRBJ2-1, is DGGITQSPKYLFRKEGQNVTLSCEQNLNHDAMYWYRQDPGQGLRLIYYSQIVNDFQKGDIAEGYSVSREKKESFPLTVTSAQKNPTAFYLCASRPGTSGYNEQFFGPGTRLTVL.

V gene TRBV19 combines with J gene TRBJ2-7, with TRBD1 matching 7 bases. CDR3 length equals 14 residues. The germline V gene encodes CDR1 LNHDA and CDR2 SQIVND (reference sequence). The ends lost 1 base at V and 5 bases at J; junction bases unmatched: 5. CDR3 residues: CASSIGRQGNEQYF. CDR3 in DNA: TGTGCCAGTAGTATAGGGAGACAGGGCAACGAGCAGTACTTC. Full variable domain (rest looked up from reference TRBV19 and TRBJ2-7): DGGITQSPKYLFRKEGQNVTLSCEQNLNHDAMYWYRQDPGQGLRLIYYSQIVNDFQKGDIAEGYSVSREKKESFPLTVTSAQKNPTAFYLCASSIGRQGNEQYFGPGTRLTVT.

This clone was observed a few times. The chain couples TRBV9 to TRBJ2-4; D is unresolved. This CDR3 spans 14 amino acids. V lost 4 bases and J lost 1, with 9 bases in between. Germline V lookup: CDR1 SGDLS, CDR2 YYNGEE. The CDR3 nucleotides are TGTGCCAGCAGCCCAGACGTGGCCAAAAACATTCAGTACTTC. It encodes CASSPDVAKNIQYF.

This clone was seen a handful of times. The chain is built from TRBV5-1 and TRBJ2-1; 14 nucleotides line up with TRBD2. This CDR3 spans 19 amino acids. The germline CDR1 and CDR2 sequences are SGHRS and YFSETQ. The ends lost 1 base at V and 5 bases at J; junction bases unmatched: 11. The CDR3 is CASSLNPGTSGSINNEQFF. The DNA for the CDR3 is TGCGCCAGCAGCTTGAATCCCGGGACTAGCGGGAGTATAAACAATGAGCAGTTCTTC.

The CDR3 DNA is TGCGCCAGCAGCTTCTATGAGCGCGGGGGGGTTAGGACCCAGTACTTC. Its protein product is CASSFYERGGVRTQYF. The rearrangement links TRBV5-1 to TRBJ2-5; the match to TRBD2 covers 9 bases. This CDR3 is 16 amino acids long. The V segment lost 2 bases and the J segment 7 bases; nucleotides outside the gene matches: 12. The V gene's germline CDR1 is SGHRS and CDR2 YFSETQ.

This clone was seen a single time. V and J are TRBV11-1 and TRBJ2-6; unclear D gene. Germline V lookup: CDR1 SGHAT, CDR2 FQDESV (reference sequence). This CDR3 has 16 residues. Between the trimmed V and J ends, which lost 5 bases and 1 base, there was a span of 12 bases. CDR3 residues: CASSRSVRSGANVLTF. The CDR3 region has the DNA TGTGCCAGCAGCAGATCCGTCCGGTCTGGGGCCAACGTCCTGACTTTC.

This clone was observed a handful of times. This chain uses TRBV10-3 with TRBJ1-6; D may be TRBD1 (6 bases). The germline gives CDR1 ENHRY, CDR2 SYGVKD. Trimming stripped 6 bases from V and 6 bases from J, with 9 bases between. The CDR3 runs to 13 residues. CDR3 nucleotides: TGTGCCATCAGGAAGACAGGTAATTCACCCCTCCACTTT. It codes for CAIRKTGNSPLHF.

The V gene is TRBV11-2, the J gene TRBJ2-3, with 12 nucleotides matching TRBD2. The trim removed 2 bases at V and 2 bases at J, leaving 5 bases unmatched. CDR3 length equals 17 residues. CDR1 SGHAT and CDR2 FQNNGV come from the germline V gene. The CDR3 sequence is CASSLPRTSGITDTQYF. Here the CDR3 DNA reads TGTGCCAGCAGCTTACCCCGGACTAGCGGGATCACAGATACGCAGTATTTT. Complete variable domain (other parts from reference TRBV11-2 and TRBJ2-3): EAGVAQSPRYKIIEKRQSVAFWCNPISGHATLYWYQQILGQGPKLLIQFQNNGVVDDSQLPKDRFSAERLKGVDSTLKIQPAKLEDSAVYLCASSLPRTSGITDTQYFGPGTRLTVL.

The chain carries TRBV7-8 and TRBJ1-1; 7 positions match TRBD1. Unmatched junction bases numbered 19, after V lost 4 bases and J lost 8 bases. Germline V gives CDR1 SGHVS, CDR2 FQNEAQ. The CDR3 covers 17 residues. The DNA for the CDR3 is TGTGCCAGCAGCTCATGGGGACAGACCTTAGAACACGGGGAAGCTTTCTTT. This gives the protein CASSSWGQTLEHGEAFF.

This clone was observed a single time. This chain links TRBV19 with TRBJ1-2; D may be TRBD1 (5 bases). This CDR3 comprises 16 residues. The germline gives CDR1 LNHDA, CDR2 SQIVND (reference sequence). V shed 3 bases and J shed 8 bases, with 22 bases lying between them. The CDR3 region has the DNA TGTGCCAGTAGTATGGGGACGGCGGTGGAGGTGAGAGGCTACACCTTC. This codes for CASSMGTAVEVRGYTF.

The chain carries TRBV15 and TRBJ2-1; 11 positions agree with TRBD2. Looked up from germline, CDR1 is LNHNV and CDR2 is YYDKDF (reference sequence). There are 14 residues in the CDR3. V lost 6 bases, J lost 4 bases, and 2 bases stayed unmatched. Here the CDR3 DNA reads TGTGCCACCAGGGGACTAGCGGCATACAATGAGCAGTTCTTC. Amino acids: CATRGLAAYNEQFF.

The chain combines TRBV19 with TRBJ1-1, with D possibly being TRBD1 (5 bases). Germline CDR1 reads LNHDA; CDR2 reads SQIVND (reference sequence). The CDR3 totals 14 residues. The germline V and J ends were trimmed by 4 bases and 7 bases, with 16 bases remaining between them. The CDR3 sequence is CASSRGPGGGEAFF. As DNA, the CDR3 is TGTGCCAGTAGTAGAGGGCCGGGGGGTGGTGAAGCTTTCTTT.

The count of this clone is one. The CDR3 protein is CASSQAPLSGGLLSSYNEQFF. The CDR3 region has the DNA TGCGCCAGCAGCCAGGCTCCACTTAGCGGGGGGCTCCTAAGCTCCTACAATGAGCAGTTCTTC. The V call is TRBV4-3, the J call TRBJ2-1; 10 positions match TRBD2. The V gene end was trimmed by 3 bases and the J gene end by 0 bases; junction bases not matched to a gene: 17. The CDR3 contains 21 residues. In germline, CDR1 is LGHNA, CDR2 YSLEER.

CDR3 residues: CASSGLSANYGYTF. The DNA for the CDR3 is TGTGCCAGCAGCGGTCTCAGCGCTAACTATGGCTACACCTTC. V is TRBV9 and J is TRBJ1-2; no firm D call. This CDR3 has 14 residues. The V end lost 3 bases, the J end lost 0 bases, and 9 bases lay between the germline ends. Germline CDR1 and CDR2: SGDLS and YYNGEE.

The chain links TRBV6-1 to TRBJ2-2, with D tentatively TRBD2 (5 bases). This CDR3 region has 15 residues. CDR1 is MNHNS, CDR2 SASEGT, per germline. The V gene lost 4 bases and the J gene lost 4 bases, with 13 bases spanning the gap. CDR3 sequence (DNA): TGTGCCAGCAGTGTCGGGCAGCGGCGCACCGGGGAGCTGTTTTTT. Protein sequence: CASSVGQRRTGELFF.

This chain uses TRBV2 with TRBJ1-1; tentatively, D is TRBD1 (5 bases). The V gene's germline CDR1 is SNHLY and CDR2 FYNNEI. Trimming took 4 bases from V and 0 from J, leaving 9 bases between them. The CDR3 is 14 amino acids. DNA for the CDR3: TGTGCCAGCAGTGTAAGGACAATGAACACTGAAGCTTTCTTT. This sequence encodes CASSVRTMNTEAFF.

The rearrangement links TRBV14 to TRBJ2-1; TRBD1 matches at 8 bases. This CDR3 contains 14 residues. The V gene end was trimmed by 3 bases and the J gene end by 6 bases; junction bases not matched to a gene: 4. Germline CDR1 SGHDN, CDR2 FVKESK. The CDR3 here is CASSQATGGNEQFF. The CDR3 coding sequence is TGTGCCAGCAGCCAGGCCACAGGGGGCAATGAGCAGTTCTTC.

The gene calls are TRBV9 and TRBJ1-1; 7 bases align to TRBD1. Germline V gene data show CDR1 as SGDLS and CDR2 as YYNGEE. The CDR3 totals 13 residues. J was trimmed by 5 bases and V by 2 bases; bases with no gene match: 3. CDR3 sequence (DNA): TGTGCCAGCAGCGTTCAGGGGGAGACTGAAGCTTTCTTT. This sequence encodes CASSVQGETEAFF. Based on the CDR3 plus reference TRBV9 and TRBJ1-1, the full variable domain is DSGVTQTPKHLITATGQRVTLRCSPRSGDLSVYWYQQSLDQGLQFLIQYYNGEERAKGNILERFSAQQFPDLHSELNLSSLELGDSALYFCASSVQGETEAFFGQGTRLTVV.

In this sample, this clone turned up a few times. CDR3 DNA sequence: TGTGCCAGCAGCTTAGCCACCGGGTCGAAAGCTTTCTTT. It is translated as CASSLATGSKAFF. The chain is built from TRBV7-6 and TRBJ1-1; D not certain. Germline V lookup: CDR1 SGHVS, CDR2 FNYEAQ. CDR3 length: 13 amino acids. With 0 bases removed from V and 9 bases from J, the gap between germline ends came to 11 bases.

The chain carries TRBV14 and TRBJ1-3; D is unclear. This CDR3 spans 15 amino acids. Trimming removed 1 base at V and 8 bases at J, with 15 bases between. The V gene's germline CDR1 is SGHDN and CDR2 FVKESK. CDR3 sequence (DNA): TGTGCCAGCAGCCAAGGCCGGTTGGAGAGGGACACCATATATTTT. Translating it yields CASSQGRLERDTIYF. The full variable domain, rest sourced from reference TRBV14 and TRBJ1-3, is EAGVTQFPSHSVIEKGQTVTLRCDPISGHDNLYWYRRVMGKEIKFLLHFVKESKQDESGMPNNRFLAERTGGTYSTLKVQPAELEDSGVYFCASSQGRLERDTIYFGEGSWLTVV.

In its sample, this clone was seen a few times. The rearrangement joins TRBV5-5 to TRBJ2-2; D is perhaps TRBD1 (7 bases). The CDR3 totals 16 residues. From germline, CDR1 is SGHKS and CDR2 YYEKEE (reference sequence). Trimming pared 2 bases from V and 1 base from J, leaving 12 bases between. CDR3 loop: CASSLRGDRNTGELFF. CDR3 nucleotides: TGTGCCAGCAGCTTAAGGGGGGACAGGAACACCGGGGAGCTGTTTTTT.